Detailed here is one TCR beta chain. There are 14 residues in the CDR3. CDR1 SGHTA and CDR2 FQGNSA come from the germline V gene. V gave up 5 bases and J gave up 7 bases; unmatched junction bases: 10. Sequencing templates came from extracted RNA that was reverse transcribed into cDNA. Here immunoSEQ multiplex PCR was the method, and the copy in TCRdb shows in-frame clones only, minus some. This sample carries about 130,000 clones, 50% to 60% of them seen once, and the ten largest clones take 3.5% to 5%. This sample was taken from a study of CD8+ T cells in alopecia areata. Sequences were derived from CD4+ T cells sorted from blood, sampled at week 0. This chain links TRBV7-2 with TRBJ2-7; 8 bases align to TRBD1. The sequence came from a human donor with alopecia areata. The CDR3 region has the DNA TGTGCCAGCAGCCCAGACGGACAGGGCGTGGAGCAGTACTTC. Amino acid sequence: CASSPDGQGVEQYF.